The clone carrying this T cell receptor (beta chain) was detected once. The CDR3 spans 12 residues. Germline CDR1 ENHRY, CDR2 SYGVKD. Losses at the gene ends were 11 bases for V and 3 bases for J; bases not matched to a gene: 6. This entry comes from a study of control samples from healthy donors and cancer patients. Using immunoSEQ multiplex PCR, the repertoire was profiled, and TCRdb retains in-frame clones only, with some absent. The data show under 150,000 clones, roughly 92% seen once. The clonotype originates from a man aged 25-45 years in good health. Sequences were obtained from blood. The chain uses TRBV10-3 and TRBJ1-2; 7 bases agree with TRBD1. This CDR3 is CAAIGQDYGYTF. The CDR3 DNA is TGTGCCGCCATTGGACAGGACTATGGCTACACCTTC.